A selection of T cell receptor beta chains follows, all from one sample in a study of T cells in Graves' hyperthyroidism and ophthalmopathy. TCRdb itself ran the multiplex PCR reads through MiXCR, one entry per CDR3 protein. The table shows hundreds of thousands of distinct CDR3 sequences, with roughly 15% occurring only once. What was sequenced was blood. The receptors come from a woman between 50 and 59 years old with Graves' ophthalmopathy. The CDR3 runs from the conserved cysteine through the conserved F or W. The D gene is left open where the match is weak. The size field is filled for only some rows; it gives once, few, many or a size class.

J	V	size	D	CDR3	DNA
TRBJ1-5	TRBV2	many	NA	CASTREGGVGQPQHF	TGTGCCAGCACTAGAGAAGGGGGGGTCGGTCAGCCCCAGCATTTT
TRBJ2-2	TRBV19	NA	TRBD1	CASTSIWGQGDTGELFF	TGTGCCAGTACCAGTATATGGGGACAGGGGGACACCGGGGAGCTGTTTTTT
TRBJ2-7	TRBV29-1	many	TRBD1	CSVYSGQGVYEQYF	TGCAGCGTTTACTCGGGACAGGGCGTCTACGAGCAGTACTTC
TRBJ2-1	TRBV7-6	many	TRBD2	CASSLAGLAGVNEQFF	TGTGCCAGCAGCTTAGCCGGACTAGCGGGAGTCAATGAGCAGTTCTTC
TRBJ1-5	TRBV27	many	NA	CASSFLSNQPQHF	TGTGCCAGCAGTTTTCTTAGCAATCAGCCCCAGCATTTT
TRBJ2-2	TRBV12-3/TRBV12-4	few	NA	CASSTTGRGNTGELFF	TGTGCCAGCAGTACCACAGGCAGGGGGAACACCGGGGAGCTGTTTTTT
TRBJ2-7	TRBV7-2	many	NA	CASSLDGTSPYEQYF	TGTGCCAGCAGCTTAGACGGCACTAGTCCCTACGAGCAGTACTTC
TRBJ2-7	TRBV12-3/TRBV12-4	NA	TRBD2	CASSRAGVKEQYF	TGTGCCAGCAGTAGAGCGGGAGTAAAAGAGCAGTACTTC
TRBJ2-3	TRBV12-3/TRBV12-4	many	NA	CASSFLPGSTDTQYF	TGTGCCAGCAGTTTTCTACCGGGGAGCACAGATACGCAGTATTTT
TRBJ2-7	TRBV6-4	NA	NA	CASSYGVLGDEQYF	TGTGCCAGCAGTTACGGGGTGCTGGGGGACGAGCAGTACTTC
TRBJ2-1	TRBV20-1	few	TRBD2	CSARERAGGPEFF	TGCAGTGCTAGAGAAAGAGCGGGAGGGCCAGAGTTCTTC
TRBJ2-1	TRBV7-3	many	NA	CASSRAADSYNEQFF	TGTGCCAGCTCACGGGCCGCTGACTCCTACAATGAGCAGTTCTTC
TRBJ1-2	TRBV12-3/TRBV12-4	NA	NA	CASSDRDGINYGYTF	TGTGCCAGTTCGGACCGGGACGGAATTAACTATGGCTACACCTTC
TRBJ1-4	TRBV20-1	many	TRBD1	CSARTGEEKLFF	TGCAGTGCTCGGACAGGGGAAGAAAAACTGTTTTTT
TRBJ1-1	TRBV7-8	NA	NA	CASSGGGQIEGTEAFF	TGTGCCAGCAGCGGGGGGGGCCAGATAGAGGGGACTGAAGCTTTCTTT
TRBJ2-2	TRBV7-9	many	NA	CASSLEAGELFF	TGTGCCAGCAGTTTGGAGGCCGGGGAGCTGTTTTTT
TRBJ1-2	TRBV29-1	NA	TRBD1	CSVKQGENYGYTF	TGCAGCGTTAAACAGGGGGAGAACTATGGCTACACCTTC
TRBJ1-5	TRBV18	many	NA	CASSPALNQPQHF	TGTGCCAGCTCACCCGCACTGAATCAGCCCCAGCATTTT
TRBJ2-1	TRBV27	many	TRBD2	CASSVGLAGGNNEQFF	TGTGCCAGCAGTGTGGGACTAGCGGGAGGAAACAATGAGCAGTTCTTC
TRBJ1-1	TRBV20-1	NA	TRBD1	CSAYRGYNTEAFF	TGCAGTGCATACAGGGGTTACAACACTGAAGCTTTCTTT
TRBJ2-6	TRBV4-3	many	TRBD2	CASSQEGGLSGANVLTF	TGCGCCAGCAGCCAAGAGGGAGGGCTCTCTGGGGCCAACGTCCTGACTTTC
TRBJ2-6	TRBV5-1	few	TRBD1	CASSLWTGQSSGANVLTF	TGCGCCAGCAGCCTTTGGACAGGGCAGAGCTCTGGGGCCAACGTCCTGACTTTC
TRBJ2-7	TRBV28	many	NA	CASSPRLSGSYEQYF	TGTGCCAGCAGTCCCAGGCTTTCTGGGTCCTACGAGCAGTACTTC
TRBJ1-5	TRBV28	many	NA	CASRAGIGQPQHF	TGTGCCAGCAGGGCAGGGATCGGTCAGCCCCAGCATTTT
TRBJ1-5	TRBV27	NA	TRBD1	CASRPDRNSNQPQHF	TGTGCCAGCAGACCGGACAGGAATAGCAATCAGCCCCAGCATTTT
TRBJ2-1	TRBV9	few	NA	CASSVVPNDEQFF	TGTGCCAGCAGCGTAGTTCCGAACGATGAGCAGTTCTTC
TRBJ1-1	TRBV2	many	NA	CASSVGRQNTEAFF	TGTGCCAGCAGTGTGGGGAGACAGAACACTGAAGCTTTCTTT
TRBJ2-5	TRBV9	NA	TRBD2	CASSGGLAVETQYF	TGTGCCAGCAGCGGAGGACTAGCGGTAGAGACCCAGTACTTC
TRBJ2-3	TRBV28	many	TRBD2	CASSNRRLAGGLGTITDTQYF	TGTGCCAGCAGTAACCGTCGACTAGCGGGAGGGCTCGGAACAATAACAGATACGCAGTATTTT
TRBJ2-1	TRBV7-2	many	TRBD2	CASSSARRGRQYEQFF	TGTGCCAGCAGCTCCGCTCGGCGCGGGAGGCAATATGAGCAGTTCTTC
TRBJ2-3	TRBV6-2/TRBV6-3	many	TRBD1	CASSFYRGVTDTQYF	TGTGCCAGCAGTTTCTACAGGGGAGTGACAGATACGCAGTATTTT
TRBJ2-1	TRBV9	few	NA	CASSPGGGIGNEQFF	TGTGCCAGCAGCCCGGGGGGCGGGATTGGTAATGAGCAGTTCTTC